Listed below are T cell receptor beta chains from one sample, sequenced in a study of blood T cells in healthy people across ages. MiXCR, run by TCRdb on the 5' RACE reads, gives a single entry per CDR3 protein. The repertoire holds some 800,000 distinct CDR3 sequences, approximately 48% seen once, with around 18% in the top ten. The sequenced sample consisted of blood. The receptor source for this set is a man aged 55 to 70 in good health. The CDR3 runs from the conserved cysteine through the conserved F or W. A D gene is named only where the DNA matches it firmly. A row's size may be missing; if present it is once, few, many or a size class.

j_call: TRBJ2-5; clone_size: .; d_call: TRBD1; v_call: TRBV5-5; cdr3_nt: TGTGCCAGCAGCTTGGTTTCAGGGGGCGTGGAGACCCAGTACTTC; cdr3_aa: CASSLVSGGVETQYF
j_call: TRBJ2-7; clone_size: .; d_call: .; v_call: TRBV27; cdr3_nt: TGTGCCAGCAGTCGAGAAGGGGGGAGGGAGCAGTACTTC; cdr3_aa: CASSREGGREQYF
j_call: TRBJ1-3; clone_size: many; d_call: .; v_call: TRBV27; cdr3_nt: TGTGCCAGCAGTTTATCGGACCGCGGAAACACCATATATTTT; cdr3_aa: CASSLSDRGNTIYF
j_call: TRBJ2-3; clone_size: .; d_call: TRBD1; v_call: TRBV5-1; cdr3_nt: TGCGCCAGCAGCTACGGACAGGGGCTGGGCACAGATACGCAGTATTTT; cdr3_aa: CASSYGQGLGTDTQYF
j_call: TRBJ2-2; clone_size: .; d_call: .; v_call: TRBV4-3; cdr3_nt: TGCGCCAGCAGCCAAGACCAGAGGGGGAACACCGGGGAGCTGTTTTTT; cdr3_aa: CASSQDQRGNTGELFF
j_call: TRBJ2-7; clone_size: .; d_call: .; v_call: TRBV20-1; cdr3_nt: TGCAGTGCTAGGCGGACTGGGAACTACGAGCAGTACTTC; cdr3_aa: CSARRTGNYEQYF
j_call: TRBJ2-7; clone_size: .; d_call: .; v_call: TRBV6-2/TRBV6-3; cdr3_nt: TGTGCCAGCAGTTATTCCGGCAGCCCCTACGAGCAGTACTTC; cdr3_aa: CASSYSGSPYEQYF
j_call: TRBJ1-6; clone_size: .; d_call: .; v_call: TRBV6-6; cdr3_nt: TGTGCCAGCATCGAATCCAGGCAGGACAGCTATAATTCACCCCTCCACTTT; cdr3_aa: CASIESRQDSYNSPLHF
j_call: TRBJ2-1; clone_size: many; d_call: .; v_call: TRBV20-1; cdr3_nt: TGCAGTGCTAGAGTCCTCTATCGCGAGCAGTTCTTC; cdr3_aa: CSARVLYREQFF
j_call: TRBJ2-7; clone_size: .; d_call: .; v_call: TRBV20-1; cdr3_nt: TGCAGTGCTAGGGGTAGGGGGGCGGTCTACGAGCAGTACTTC; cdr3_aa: CSARGRGAVYEQYF
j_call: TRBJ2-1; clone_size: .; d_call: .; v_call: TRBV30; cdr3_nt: TGTGCCCGGAGGGAGGACGGGGCAAATGAGCAGTTCTTC; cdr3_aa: CARREDGANEQFF
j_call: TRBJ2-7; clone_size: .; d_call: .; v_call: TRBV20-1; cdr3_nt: TGCAGTGCTACCAAAACCATGGGGGTAGGCCTCGACGTGCAGTACTTC; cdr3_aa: CSATKTMGVGLDVQYF
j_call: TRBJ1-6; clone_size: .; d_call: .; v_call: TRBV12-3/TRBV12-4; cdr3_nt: TGTGCCAGCACCACCCCAACAGGGAAGCTCCACTTT; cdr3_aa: CASTTPTGKLHF
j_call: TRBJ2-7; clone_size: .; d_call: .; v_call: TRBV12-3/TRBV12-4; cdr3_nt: TGTGCCAGCAGTGTGCTACAGTCCTACGAGCAGTACTTC; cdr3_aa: CASSVLQSYEQYF
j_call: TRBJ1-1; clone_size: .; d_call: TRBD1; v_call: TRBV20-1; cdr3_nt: TGCAGTGCTAGAGAGCCGGGACAGGGGTACACTGAAGCTTTCTTT; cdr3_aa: CSAREPGQGYTEAFF
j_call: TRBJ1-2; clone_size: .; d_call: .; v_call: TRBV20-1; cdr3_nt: TGCAGTGCTAGAGATGGAAGTTATGGCTACACCTTC; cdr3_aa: CSARDGSYGYTF
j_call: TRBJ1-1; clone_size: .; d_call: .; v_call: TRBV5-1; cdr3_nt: TGCGCCAGCAGCGGACGTGAGGGGAGCACTGAAGCTTTCTTT; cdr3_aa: CASSGREGSTEAFF
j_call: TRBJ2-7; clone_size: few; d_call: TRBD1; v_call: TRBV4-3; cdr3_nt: TGCGCCAGCAGCCTTCACAGGGGACCCTACGAGCAGTACTTC; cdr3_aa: CASSLHRGPYEQYF
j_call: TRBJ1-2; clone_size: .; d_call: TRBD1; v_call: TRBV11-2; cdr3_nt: TGTGCCAGCAGCTTAGTTCGTCAGGGGGGAGGCTACACCTTC; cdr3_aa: CASSLVRQGGGYTF
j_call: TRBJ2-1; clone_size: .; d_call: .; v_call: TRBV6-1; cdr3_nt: TGTGCCAGCAGTGCCGGGCCCCGAACCTCCTATGAGCAGTTCTTC; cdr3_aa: CASSAGPRTSYEQFF
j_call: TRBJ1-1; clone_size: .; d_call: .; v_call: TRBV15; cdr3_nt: TGTGCCACCAGCCCATCGGGGGGAGAAGCTTTCTTT; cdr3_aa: CATSPSGGEAFF
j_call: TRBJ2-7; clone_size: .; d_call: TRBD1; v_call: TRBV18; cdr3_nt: TGTGCCAACTCACCACCGGGACAGAGCTACTACGAGCAGTACTTC; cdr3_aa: CANSPPGQSYYEQYF
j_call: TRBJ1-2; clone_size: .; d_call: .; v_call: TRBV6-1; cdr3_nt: TGTGCCAGCAGTGAAAGGGGGGCGCGCTATGGCTACACCTTC; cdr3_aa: CASSERGARYGYTF
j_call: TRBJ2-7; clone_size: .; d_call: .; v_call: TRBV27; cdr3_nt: TGTGCCAGCAGCAGGACAGTAGGCTACGAGCAGTACTTC; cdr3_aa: CASSRTVGYEQYF
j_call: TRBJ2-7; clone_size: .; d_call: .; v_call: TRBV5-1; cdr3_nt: TGCGCCAGCAGCTTGGCCGCAGGGGAGCCCTACGAGCAGTACTTC; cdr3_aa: CASSLAAGEPYEQYF
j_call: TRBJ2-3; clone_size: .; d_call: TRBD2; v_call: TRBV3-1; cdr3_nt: TGTGCCAGCAGCCATTGGGGGGGATCCACAGATACGCAGTATTTT; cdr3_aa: CASSHWGGSTDTQYF
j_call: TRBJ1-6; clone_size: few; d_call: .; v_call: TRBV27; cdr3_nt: TGTGCCAGCAGTTTATGGGCAGGGAGGGCTTCACCCCTCCACTTT; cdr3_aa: CASSLWAGRASPLHF
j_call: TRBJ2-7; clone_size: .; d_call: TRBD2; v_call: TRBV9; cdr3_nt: TGTGCCAGCAGCGTAGCGAGTGAGACTAGCGGGGCCTACGAGCAGTACTTC; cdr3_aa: CASSVASETSGAYEQYF
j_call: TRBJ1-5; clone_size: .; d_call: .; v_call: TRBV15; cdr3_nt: TGTGCCACCAGCACCCGGGGTCCCCAGCATTTT; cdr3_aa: CATSTRGPQHF
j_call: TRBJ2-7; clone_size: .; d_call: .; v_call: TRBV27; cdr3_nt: TGTGCCAGCAGTTCCTGGACGATTGGCGAGCAGTACTTC; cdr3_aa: CASSSWTIGEQYF
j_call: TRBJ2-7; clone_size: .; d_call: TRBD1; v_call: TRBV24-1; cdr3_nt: TGTGCCACCAGTGAGTCCGGACAGGGGACCTACGAGCAGTACTTC; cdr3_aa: CATSESGQGTYEQYF
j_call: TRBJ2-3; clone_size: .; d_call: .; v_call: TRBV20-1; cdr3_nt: TGCAGTGCTAGAGACTCGGGCAGGGACGCAGATACGCAGTATTTT; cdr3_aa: CSARDSGRDADTQYF
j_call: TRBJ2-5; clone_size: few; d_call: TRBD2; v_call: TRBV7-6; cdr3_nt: TGTGCCAGCAGCTCCTCCGGGGGGGCCGCGGAGACCCAGTACTTC; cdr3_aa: CASSSSGGAAETQYF
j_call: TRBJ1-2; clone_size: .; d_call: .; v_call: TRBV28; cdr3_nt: TGTGCCAGCAGTTTAAGAGGGTGGAGTGGCTACACCTTC; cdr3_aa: CASSLRGWSGYTF
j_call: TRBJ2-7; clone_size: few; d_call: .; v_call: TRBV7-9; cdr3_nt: TGTGCCAGCAGCTTAGCTCCCGGGGAGGTGGCCAATGAGCAGTACTTC; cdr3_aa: CASSLAPGEVANEQYF
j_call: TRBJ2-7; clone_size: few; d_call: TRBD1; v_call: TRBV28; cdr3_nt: TGTGCCACGCAGGGGGACCACGAGCAGTACTTC; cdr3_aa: CATQGDHEQYF
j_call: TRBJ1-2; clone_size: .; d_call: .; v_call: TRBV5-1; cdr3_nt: TGCGCCAGCAGCTTCGGGGAGGATTTGCTTTTGGGCTACACCTTC; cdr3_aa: CASSFGEDLLLGYTF
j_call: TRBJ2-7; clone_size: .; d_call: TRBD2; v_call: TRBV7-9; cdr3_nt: TGTGCCAGCAGCCGCGAAGCCGGGACTAGCGGGGGCCACGAGCAGTACTTC; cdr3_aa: CASSREAGTSGGHEQYF
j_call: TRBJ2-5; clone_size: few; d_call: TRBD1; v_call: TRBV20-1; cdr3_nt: TGCAGTGCCGCCGGTGGGGGACAGGGGGACCATGAGCAGTACTTC; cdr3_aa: CSAAGGGQGDHEQYF
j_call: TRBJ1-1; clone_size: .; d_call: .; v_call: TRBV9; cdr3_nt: TGTGCCAGCAGCGGCTATGGGGGGGCTGAAGCTTTCTTT; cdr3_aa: CASSGYGGAEAFF
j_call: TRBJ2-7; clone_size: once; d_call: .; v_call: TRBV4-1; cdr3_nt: TGCGCCAGCAGCCAAGTTACGGACGGTGAGCAGTACTTC; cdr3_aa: CASSQVTDGEQYF
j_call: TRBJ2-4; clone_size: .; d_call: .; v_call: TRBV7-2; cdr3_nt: TGTGCCAGCAGCGTCTCCTCAGGGGGCGCGGGGGAGCAGTACTTC; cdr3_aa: CASSVSSGGAGEQYF
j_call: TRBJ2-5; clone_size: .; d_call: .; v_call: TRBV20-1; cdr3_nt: TGCAGTGCTAGAGCGGTTGATGAGACCCAGTACTTC; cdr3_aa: CSARAVDETQYF
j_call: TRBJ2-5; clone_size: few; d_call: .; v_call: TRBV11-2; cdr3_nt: TGTGCCAGCAGCTTAAGCCCATGGGCAGGCCAAGAGACCCAGTACTTC; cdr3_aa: CASSLSPWAGQETQYF
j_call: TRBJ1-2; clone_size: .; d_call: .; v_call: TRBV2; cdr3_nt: TGTGCCAGCAGTGAAAACCGGCGGGGCCGGCCTACTTATGGCTACACCTTC; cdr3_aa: CASSENRRGRPTYGYTF
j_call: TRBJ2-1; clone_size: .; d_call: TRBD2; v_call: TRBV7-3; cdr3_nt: TGTGCCAGCAGTGCCAGTTTAGCGGGGTCTTACAATGAGCAGTTCTTC; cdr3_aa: CASSASLAGSYNEQFF